The rows below give T cell receptor beta chains drawn from one sample of a study of OX40 agonist ivuxolimab in advanced cancers. The protocol was immunoSEQ multiplex PCR, while the TCRdb copy is restricted to in-frame clones and leaves out a portion. The sample records about 100,000 clones, under 90% being singletons. The source material was CD4+ or CD8+ T cells sorted from blood, sampled in a trial of the OX40 agonist ivuxolimab. The receptors here all came from an adult with an advanced solid tumor such as melanoma, head and neck, liver or kidney cancer. CDR3s include the opening cysteine and the closing phenylalanine or tryptophan. Each record gives: D gene, clone size, V gene, J gene, CDR3 DNA, CDR3 protein. A D gene is named only where the DNA matches it firmly. Rows may omit the clone size; those that give it use once, few, many or a size class.

>NA|NA|TRBV9|TRBJ2-2
TGTGCCAGCAGCGTAGGACCCGTCACCGGGGAGCTGTTTTTT
CASSVGPVTGELFF
>NA|NA|TRBV10-3|TRBJ2-7
TGTGCCATCAGTGACGGTTACGAGCAGTACTTC
CAISDGYEQYF
>TRBD1|NA|TRBV4-1|TRBJ2-5
TGCGCCAGCAGCCGGGACAGGGGGGTGGGAGAGACCCAGTACTTC
CASSRDRGVGETQYF
>NA|NA|TRBV4-3|TRBJ1-2
TGCGCCAGCGGCCCCAACGGCGGCTATGGCTACACCTTC
CASGPNGGYGYTF
>NA|NA|TRBV6-4|TRBJ1-4
TGTGCCACCACAGGGAGTAAGAGGGAAAAACTGTTTTTT
CATTGSKREKLFF
>TRBD2|NA|TRBV2|TRBJ2-3
TGTGCCAGCAGGACACTAGCGGGAGGGCCAGATACGCAGTATTTT
CASRTLAGGPDTQYF
>NA|once|TRBV6-6|TRBJ1-3
TGTGCCAGCAGTTACGGGGAGCCTGTCTCTGGAAACACCATATATTTT
CASSYGEPVSGNTIYF
>NA|NA|TRBV6-5|TRBJ1-3
TGTGCCAGCAGCCGGGGACAAAACTCTGGAAACACCATATATTTT
CASSRGQNSGNTIYF
>TRBD1|NA|TRBV9|TRBJ2-6
TGTGCCAGCAGCGTAGCTTCTTGGACAGGGGCTTCTGGGGCCAACGTCCTGACTTTC
CASSVASWTGASGANVLTF
>TRBD2|NA|TRBV30|TRBJ2-3
TGTGCCTGGAGGTACGGGGGGGGCCCGTCAGATACGCAGTATTTT
CAWRYGGGPSDTQYF
>TRBD1|NA|TRBV7-8|TRBJ2-3
TGTGCCAGCAGCTTAAGGGGGACAGGGGGCGCCTCAAACACAGATACGCAGTATTTT
CASSLRGTGGASNTDTQYF
>TRBD2|NA|TRBV7-6|TRBJ2-1
TGTGCCAGCAGCCCACTAGCGGGGGCCTACAATGAGCAGTTCTTC
CASSPLAGAYNEQFF
>TRBD2|NA|TRBV4-1|TRBJ2-1
TGCGCCAGCAGCCTTACCCCTAGCGGGAACCCGGCTGAGCAGTTCTTC
CASSLTPSGNPAEQFF